The 26 T cell receptor beta chains below come from one sample, sequenced in a study of T cell responses to AZD1222 COVID-19 vaccine. Method: immunoSEQ multiplex PCR; TCRdb's copy keeps in-frame clones and lacks some. The sample includes under 200,000 clones, around 90% of them seen just once. This specimen consisted of peripheral blood, obtained 28 days after the second AZD1222 dose. The receptor set was obtained from an adult who received the AZD1222 COVID-19 vaccine.

The chain carries TRBV23-1 and TRBJ2-3; D is undetermined. TRBV23-1 is designated an ORF whose function remains uncertain. This CDR3 spans 16 amino acids. V lost 6 bases and J lost 4, with 20 bases in between. CDR3 sequence reads: CASSPWAEERPDTQYF. The CDR3 DNA sequence: TGCGCCAGCAGCCCATGGGCTGAGGAACGACCAGATACGCAGTATTTT.

This clone showed up just once. This chain connects TRBV9 to TRBJ1-4; the D is unclear. The V end lost 2 bases, the J end lost 6 bases, and 11 bases lay between the germline ends. Germline CDR1 is SGDLS and CDR2 is YYNGEE. This CDR3 is built from 14 residues. The CDR3 region has the DNA TGTGCCAGCAGCGTGGCTCCCGCGGATGAAAAACTGTTTTTT. It encodes CASSVAPADEKLFF.

V and J are TRBV3-1 (or the pseudogene TRBV3-2) and TRBJ1-4; 10 bases fit TRBD1. The ends lost 6 bases at V and 7 bases at J; junction bases unmatched: 8. This CDR3 comprises 15 residues. Germline V gene lookup returns CDR1 LGHDT and CDR2 YNNKEL (reference sequence). The CDR3 sequence is CASRPGTGVPEKLFF. CDR3 DNA sequence: TGTGCCAGCAGGCCGGGGACAGGGGTTCCTGAAAAACTGTTTTTT.

The CDR3 sequence is CASSRVGGGYTF. The CDR3, as DNA: TGTGCCAGCAGTCGAGTTGGTGGTGGCTACACCTTC. V gene TRBV3-1 (or the pseudogene TRBV3-2) combines with J gene TRBJ1-2; D unclear. V lost 6 bases, J lost 7 bases, and 12 bases lay in between. The CDR3 length is 12 residues. Germline V CDR1 and CDR2: LGHDT, YNNKEL (reference sequence).

The genes are TRBV6-5 and TRBJ1-3; D uncertain. The V and J ends lost 8 bases and 0 bases respectively, with 14 bases between them. CDR1 is MNHEY and CDR2 is SVGAGI in the germline V gene. The length of the CDR3 is 15 residues. DNA for the CDR3: TGTGCCAGCTCTCCGGCGGACGCCTCTGGAAACACCATATATTTT. Residues: CASSPADASGNTIYF.

This rearrangement joins TRBV19 to TRBJ1-5, with 9 bases that match TRBD1. With V trimmed by 3 bases and J by 7 bases, 7 bases remained unmatched. The CDR3 runs 15 residues. Germline V gene data show CDR1 as LNHDA and CDR2 as SQIVND (reference sequence). The CDR3 here is CASSIGGTGPQPQHF. The CDR3 bases are TGTGCCAGTAGTATTGGTGGGACAGGGCCGCAGCCCCAGCATTTT. Variable domain in full (rest from reference TRBV19 and TRBJ1-5): DGGITQSPKYLFRKEGQNVTLSCEQNLNHDAMYWYRQDPGQGLRLIYYSQIVNDFQKGDIAEGYSVSREKKESFPLTVTSAQKNPTAFYLCASSIGGTGPQPQHFGDGTRLSIL.

This rearrangement joins TRBV7-6 to TRBJ2-1; 13 bases fit TRBD2. This CDR3 spans 17 amino acids. V lost 2 bases and J lost 8; bases outside the gene matches: 9. Germline V lookup: CDR1 SGHVS, CDR2 FNYEAQ. As DNA, the CDR3 is TGTGCCAGCAGCTTACCCGGACTAGCGGGAGTTATAGATGAGCAGTTCTTC. Its translation is CASSLPGLAGVIDEQFF.

The genes are TRBV6-5 and TRBJ2-5; TRBD2 is a possible D gene (6 bases). Trimming took 2 bases from V and 4 from J, leaving 11 bases between them. Looked up from germline, CDR1 is MNHEY and CDR2 is SVGAGI. The length of the CDR3 is 14 residues. CDR3 nucleotides: TGTGCCAGCAGTTACCCAGGAGCGGGAGAGACCCAGTACTTC. This codes for CASSYPGAGETQYF.

The chain uses TRBV24-1 and TRBJ2-1, with 7 bases lining up with TRBD1. Germline V lookup: CDR1 KGHDR, CDR2 SFDVKD. With 3 bases clipped from V and 3 bases from J, the junction kept 7 bases outside the gene matches. The CDR3 spans 16 residues. This CDR3 reads CATSDTRQGDYNEQFF. The CDR3 DNA follows: TGTGCCACCAGTGATACGCGACAGGGAGACTACAATGAGCAGTTCTTC.

The gene calls are TRBV13 and TRBJ2-3, with D perhaps matching TRBD2 (6 bases). Trimming left V 5 bases short and J 5 bases short, with 17 bases between. CDR1 is PRHDT and CDR2 is FYEKMQ in the germline V gene (reference sequence). This CDR3 spans 15 amino acids. The CDR3 sequence: CASSNSGGPGDTQYF. CDR3 nucleotide sequence: TGTGCCAGCAGCAATAGCGGAGGGCCGGGAGATACGCAGTATTTT.

The J gene is TRBJ2-3, the V gene TRBV5-1; possible D gene TRBD2, 5 bases. This CDR3 contains 15 residues. Germline V gives CDR1 SGHRS, CDR2 YFSETQ. V was shortened by 4 bases and J by 7 bases, with 19 bases between the two germline ends. CDR3 protein: CASSPEGYGVYTQYF. As DNA, the CDR3 is TGCGCCAGCAGCCCCGAAGGTTACGGGGTGTATACGCAGTATTTT.

The V call is TRBV28, the J call TRBJ2-7; tentative D call: TRBD2 (5 bases). V gave up 2 bases and J gave up 0 bases, with 8 bases separating them. From germline, CDR1 is MDHEN and CDR2 SYDVKM. CDR3 length equals 14 residues. In nucleotides, the CDR3 is TGTGCCAGCAGTTTAACGGGGATCTCCTACGAGCAGTACTTC. Translation: CASSLTGISYEQYF.

The rearrangement joins TRBV30 to TRBJ2-5, with D possibly TRBD1 on 6 matching bases. Germline V CDR1 and CDR2: GTSNPN, SVGIG (reference sequence). V dropped 4 bases and J dropped 7 bases, with 13 bases sitting between them. The CDR3 contains 12 residues. Here the CDR3 reads CAWTAGAATQYF. For the CDR3, the DNA is TGTGCCTGGACAGCAGGGGCAGCGACCCAGTACTTC.

The V gene is TRBV6-1, the J gene TRBJ2-7, with D hard to call. The CDR3 is made up of 13 amino acids. Germline CDR1 reads MNHNS; CDR2 reads SASEGT. Trimming took 1 base from V and 1 from J, leaving 5 bases between them. The DNA of the CDR3 is TGTGCCAGCAGTGAAGGGTTATCCTACGAGCAGTACTTC. Residues: CASSEGLSYEQYF.

The rearrangement uses TRBV19 and TRBJ1-5; TRBD1 is a possible D gene (5 bases). Germline lookup yields CDR1 LNHDA and CDR2 SQIVND (reference sequence). The V end was cut by 8 bases, the J end by 6 bases, with 14 bases between. This CDR3 comprises 13 residues. The DNA for the CDR3 is TGTGCCAGTGAGCCCTCGGGGGTTCAGCCCCAGCATTTT. It yields the protein CASEPSGVQPQHF.

This clone has only one observation. This chain links TRBV19 with TRBJ1-4, with TRBD1 matching over 9 bases. With 6 bases clipped from V and 5 bases from J, the junction kept 4 bases outside the gene matches. CDR1 is LNHDA, CDR2 SQIVND, per germline (reference sequence). The length of the CDR3 is 14 residues. Written as DNA, the CDR3 is TGTGCCAGTAGCAGGACAGGGGCCAATGAAAAACTGTTTTTT. Translating gives CASSRTGANEKLFF.

This clone was seen only once. One junction end does not reproduce the germline sequence, and a read error may be involved. CDR3 loop: CASSGQRDSYKQYF. CDR3 DNA sequence: TGTGCCAGCTCCGGCCAGCGGGACTCCTACAAGCAGTACTTC. The rearrangement uses TRBV7-2 and TRBJ2-7, with 7 bases identical to TRBD2. Germline lookup yields CDR1 SGHTA and CDR2 FQGNSA. The CDR3 consists of 14 residues.

V gene TRBV25-1 combines with J gene TRBJ2-7; D remains unclear. The length of the CDR3 is 13 residues. Trimming stripped 2 bases from V and 4 bases from J, with 9 bases between. Germline assignment: CDR1 MGHDK and CDR2 SYGVNS. The CDR3 spells CASSELKGYEQYF. In nucleotides, the CDR3 is TGTGCCAGCAGTGAACTTAAGGGATACGAGCAGTACTTC.

The V and J genes are TRBV30 and TRBJ2-7; D may be TRBD1 (5 bases). The germline V and J ends were trimmed by 5 bases and 2 bases, with 16 bases remaining between them. The germline V gene has CDR1 GTSNPN and CDR2 SVGIG (reference sequence). The CDR3 is 14 residues long. The CDR3 spells CAWQRGGQAYEQYF. CDR3 DNA: TGTGCCTGGCAAAGGGGCGGCCAAGCCTACGAGCAGTACTTC.

The chain has TRBV30 and TRBJ2-4, with 7 bases that match TRBD1. This CDR3 has 14 residues. CDR1 is GTSNPN and CDR2 is SVGIG in the germline V gene (reference sequence). V dropped 0 bases and J dropped 4; count of bases not matched to a gene: 3. The CDR3 bases are TGTGCCTGGAGTGTATGGGACAGAAAAAACATTCAGTACTTC. Residues: CAWSVWDRKNIQYF.

The J gene is TRBJ2-5, the V gene TRBV25-1, with 7 nucleotides matching TRBD2. V trimming: 11 bases; J trimming: 2 bases; junction bases outside the gene matches: 8. Germline V CDR1 and CDR2: MGHDK, SYGVNS. The CDR3 loop spans 13 amino acids. CDR3 in DNA: TGTGCCCGCCGGGCTAGCGGACAAGAGACCCAGTACTTC. Its translation: CARRASGQETQYF.

The chain has TRBV5-1 and TRBJ2-7; perhaps TRBD1 as D (6 bases). Germline V gives CDR1 SGHRS, CDR2 YFSETQ. Trimming removed 6 bases at V and 5 bases at J, with 9 bases between. The CDR3 is made up of 11 amino acids. CDR3 bases: TGCGCCAGCACCCAGGGGAACGAGCAGTACTTC. Amino acids: CASTQGNEQYF.

V gene TRBV19 combines with J gene TRBJ2-5; the match to TRBD2 covers 9 bases. The V gene's germline CDR1 is LNHDA and CDR2 SQIVND (reference sequence). Germline trimming cut 4 bases from V and 5 bases from J; bases unmatched to any gene: 5. This CDR3 has 14 residues. Written as DNA, the CDR3 is TGTGCCAGTAGTAAGGCGGGACTAGCCGAGACCCAGTACTTC. It yields the protein CASSKAGLAETQYF. Combining the CDR3 with reference TRBV19 and TRBJ2-5 gives the whole variable domain DGGITQSPKYLFRKEGQNVTLSCEQNLNHDAMYWYRQDPGQGLRLIYYSQIVNDFQKGDIAEGYSVSREKKESFPLTVTSAQKNPTAFYLCASSKAGLAETQYFGPGTRLLVL.

V and J are TRBV15 and TRBJ1-4, with D perhaps matching TRBD1 (5 bases). This CDR3 is built from 13 residues. The germline V gene encodes CDR1 LNHNV and CDR2 YYDKDF (reference sequence). The V and J ends lost 4 bases and 8 bases respectively, with 11 bases between them. The CDR3 is CATSMGLQEKLFF. CDR3 coding DNA: TGTGCCACCAGCATGGGGCTCCAGGAAAAACTGTTTTTT.

The chain links TRBV30 to TRBJ1-6; 10 bases fit TRBD1. CDR1 and CDR2 (germline): GTSNPN, SVGIG (reference sequence). This CDR3 has 15 residues. The ends lost 6 bases at V and 3 bases at J; junction bases unmatched: 5. The DNA for the CDR3 is TGTGCCTGTGGACAGGGGGGCGGCTATAATTCACCCCTCCACTTT. It translates to CACGQGGGYNSPLHF.

V and J are TRBV25-1 and TRBJ1-2, with unresolved D. Germline values: CDR1 MGHDK, CDR2 SYGVNS. Trimming shortened V by 5 bases and J by 5 bases, and 12 bases separated the two germline ends. This CDR3 spans 13 amino acids. The DNA of the CDR3 is TGTGCCAGCAGTCCGGGATTCCTGTATGGCTACACCTTC. Its translation: CASSPGFLYGYTF.